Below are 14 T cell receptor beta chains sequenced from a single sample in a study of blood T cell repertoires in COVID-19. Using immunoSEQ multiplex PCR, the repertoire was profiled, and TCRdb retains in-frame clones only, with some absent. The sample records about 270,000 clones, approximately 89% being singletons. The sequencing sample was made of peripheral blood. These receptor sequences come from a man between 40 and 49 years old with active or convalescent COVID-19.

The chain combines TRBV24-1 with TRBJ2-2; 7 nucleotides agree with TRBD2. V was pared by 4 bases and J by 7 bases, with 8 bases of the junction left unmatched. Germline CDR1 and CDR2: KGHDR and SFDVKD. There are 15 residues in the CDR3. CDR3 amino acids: CATSDPGLEIGELFF. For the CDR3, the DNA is TGTGCCACCAGTGACCCTGGACTAGAAATCGGGGAGCTGTTTTTT.

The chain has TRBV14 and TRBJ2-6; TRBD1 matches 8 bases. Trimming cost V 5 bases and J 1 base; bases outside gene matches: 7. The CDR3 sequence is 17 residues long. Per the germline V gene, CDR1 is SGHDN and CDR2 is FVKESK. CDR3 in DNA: TGTGCCAGCAGCTCTACAGGGGGGATTTCTGGGGCCAACGTCCTGACTTTC. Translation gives CASSSTGGISGANVLTF.

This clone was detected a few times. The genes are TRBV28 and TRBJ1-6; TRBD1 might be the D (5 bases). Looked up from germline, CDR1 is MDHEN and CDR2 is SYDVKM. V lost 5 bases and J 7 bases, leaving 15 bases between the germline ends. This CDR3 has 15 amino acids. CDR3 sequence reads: CASSGAGDGNSPLHF. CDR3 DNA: TGTGCCAGCAGTGGGGCCGGAGACGGAAATTCACCCCTCCACTTT. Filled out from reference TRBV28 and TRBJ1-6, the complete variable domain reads DVKVTQSSRYLVKRTGEKVFLECVQDMDHENMFWYRQDPGLGLRLIYFSYDVKMKEKGDIPEGYSVSREKKERFSLILESASTNQTSMYLCASSGAGDGNSPLHFGNGTRLTVT.

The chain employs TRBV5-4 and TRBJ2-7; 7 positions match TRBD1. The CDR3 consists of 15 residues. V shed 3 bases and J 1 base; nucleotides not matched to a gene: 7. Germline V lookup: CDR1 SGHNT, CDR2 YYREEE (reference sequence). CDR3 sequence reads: CASSSPGTESYEQYF. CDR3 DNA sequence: TGTGCCAGCAGCTCCCCTGGGACAGAATCCTACGAGCAGTACTTC.

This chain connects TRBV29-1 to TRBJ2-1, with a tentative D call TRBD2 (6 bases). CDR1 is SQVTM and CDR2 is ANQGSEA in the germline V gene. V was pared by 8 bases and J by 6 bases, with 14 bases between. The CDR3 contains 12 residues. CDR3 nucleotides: TGCAGCCTCGAGGAGGGACGCAATGAGCAGTTCTTC. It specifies CSLEEGRNEQFF.

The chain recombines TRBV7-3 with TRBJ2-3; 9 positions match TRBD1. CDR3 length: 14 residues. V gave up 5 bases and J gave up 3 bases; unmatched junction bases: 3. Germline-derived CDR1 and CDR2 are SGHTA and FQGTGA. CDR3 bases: TGTGCCAGCAGCCCACAGGGGGCGACAGATACGCAGTATTTT. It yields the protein CASSPQGATDTQYF. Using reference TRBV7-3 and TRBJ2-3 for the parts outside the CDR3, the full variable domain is GAGVSQTPSNKVTEKGKYVELRCDPISGHTALYWYRQSLGQGPEFLIYFQGTGAADDSGLPNDRFFAVRPEGSVSTLKIQRTERGDSAVYLCASSPQGATDTQYFGPGTRLTVL.

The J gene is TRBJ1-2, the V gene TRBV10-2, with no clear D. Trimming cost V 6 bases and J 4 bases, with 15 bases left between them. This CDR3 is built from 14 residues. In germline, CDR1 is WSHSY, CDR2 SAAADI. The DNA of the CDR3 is TGCGCCAGCAGCGAGGACCCCTGGGCCTATGGCTACACCTTC. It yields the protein CASSEDPWAYGYTF.

The DNA for the CDR3 is TGTGCCTGGGGGGGACTAGCCACTACAGATACGCAGTATTTT. Translation: CAWGGLATTDTQYF. The gene calls are TRBV30 and TRBJ2-3; 9 bases map to TRBD2. Unmatched junction bases numbered 6, after V lost 5 bases and J lost 3 bases. Per the germline V gene, CDR1 is GTSNPN and CDR2 is SVGIG (reference sequence). CDR3 length: 14 amino acids.

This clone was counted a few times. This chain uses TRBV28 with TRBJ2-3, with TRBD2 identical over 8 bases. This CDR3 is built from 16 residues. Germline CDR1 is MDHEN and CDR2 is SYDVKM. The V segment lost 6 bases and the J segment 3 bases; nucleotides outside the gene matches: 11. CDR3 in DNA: TGTGCCAGCAGCCTTTCAGCGGGAGTCTCAACAGATACGCAGTATTTT. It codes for CASSLSAGVSTDTQYF.

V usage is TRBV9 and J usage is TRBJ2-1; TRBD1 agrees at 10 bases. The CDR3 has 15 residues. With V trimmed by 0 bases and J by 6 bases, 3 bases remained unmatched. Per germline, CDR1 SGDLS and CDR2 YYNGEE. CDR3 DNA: TGTGCCAGCAGCGTAGTGGGACAGGGGATCAATGAGCAGTTCTTC. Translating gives CASSVVGQGINEQFF.

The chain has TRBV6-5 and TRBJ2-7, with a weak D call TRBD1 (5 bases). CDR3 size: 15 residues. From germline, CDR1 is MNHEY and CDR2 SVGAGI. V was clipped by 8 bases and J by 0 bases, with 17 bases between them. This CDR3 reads CASPDPRQGSYEQYF. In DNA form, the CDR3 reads TGTGCCAGCCCCGACCCCCGGCAGGGCTCCTACGAGCAGTACTTC.

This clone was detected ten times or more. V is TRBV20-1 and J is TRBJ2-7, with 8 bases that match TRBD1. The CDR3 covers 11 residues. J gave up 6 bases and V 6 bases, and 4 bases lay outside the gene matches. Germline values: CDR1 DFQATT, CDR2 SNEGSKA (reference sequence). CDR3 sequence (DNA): TGCAGTGCAAGGACAGGGTCCGAGCAGTACTTC. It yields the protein CSARTGSEQYF.

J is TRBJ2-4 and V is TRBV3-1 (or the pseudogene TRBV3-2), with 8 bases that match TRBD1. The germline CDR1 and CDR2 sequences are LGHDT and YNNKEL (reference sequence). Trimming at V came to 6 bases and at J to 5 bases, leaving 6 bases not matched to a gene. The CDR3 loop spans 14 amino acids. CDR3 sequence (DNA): TGTGCCAGCAGTCCCGACAGGGGCCAAAACATTCAGTACTTC. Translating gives CASSPDRGQNIQYF.

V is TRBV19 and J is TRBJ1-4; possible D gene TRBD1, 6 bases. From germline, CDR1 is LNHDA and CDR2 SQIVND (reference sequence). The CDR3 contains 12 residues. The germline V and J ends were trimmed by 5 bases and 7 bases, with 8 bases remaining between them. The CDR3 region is CASSQDSEKLFF. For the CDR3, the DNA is TGTGCCAGTAGTCAGGACAGTGAAAAACTGTTTTTT.